These 31 T cell receptor beta chains came from one sample sequenced in a study of T cell repertoires in cytomegalovirus infection. TCRdb re-called the reads through MiXCR, storing one row per CDR3 protein. The data contain around 120,000 distinct CDR3 sequences, about 24% of them singletons. These receptors have no identified antigens. Material: PBMCs, sequenced either directly or after in vitro stimulation (not recorded which). All receptors come from a human donor in good health (CMV status not recorded). Some clones in this sample may be carry-over from other donors' samples.

With regard to this clonotype: A much larger clone sits a single nucleotide away, making a read error possible. This rearrangement joins TRBV7-9 to TRBJ2-3; 7 positions match TRBD2. Germline values: CDR1 SEHNR, CDR2 FQNEAQ (reference sequence). The CDR3 runs 14 residues. This CDR3 is CASSLQAGSDTHYF. The CDR3 DNA reads TGTGCCAGCAGCCTTCAAGCGGGGTCAGATACGCATTATTTT.

This clonotype was recorded a few times. The chain employs TRBV20-1 and TRBJ2-7; 8 nucleotides line up with TRBD2. The V segment lost 1 base and the J segment 0 bases; nucleotides outside the gene matches: 11. Germline V gene data show CDR1 as DFQATT and CDR2 as SNEGSKA (reference sequence). This CDR3 is 17 amino acids long. The CDR3 DNA reads as TGCAGTGCTAGAGGGACTAGCAGTAAGAAGAGCTCCTACGAGCAGTACTTC. Protein: CSARGTSSKKSSYEQYF.

The gene calls are TRBV7-9 and TRBJ1-2, with 10 bases that match TRBD1. In germline, CDR1 is SEHNR, CDR2 FQNEAQ (reference sequence). The CDR3 totals 16 residues. The ends lost 8 bases at V and 4 bases at J; junction bases unmatched: 13. CDR3 nucleotides: TGTGCCAGCGGGACTACTTTCGGGACAGGGGCCTATGGCTACACCTTC. Translated, it gives CASGTTFGTGAYGYTF.

In its sample, this clonotype was seen a few times. This rearrangement joins TRBV19 to TRBJ2-2, with D perhaps given as TRBD1 or TRBD2 (6 bases each). The CDR3 runs 14 residues. The germline V gene has CDR1 LNHDA and CDR2 SQIVND (reference sequence). Trimming cost V 5 bases and J 13 bases, with 20 bases left between them. As DNA, the CDR3 is TGTGCCAGTAGTTCCCGACAGCGAGGGGGGAGGCTGTTTTTT. This encodes CASSSRQRGGRLFF.

This clonotype qualifies as medium-sized. J is TRBJ2-2 and V is TRBV19, with D possibly TRBD1 on 6 matching bases. Germline loops: CDR1 LNHDA, CDR2 SQIVND (reference sequence). The CDR3 is 20 residues long. Trimming left V 0 bases short and J 3 bases short, with 23 bases between. The CDR3 sequence is CASSIEEPPGRGPDTGELFF. CDR3 sequence (DNA): TGTGCCAGTAGTATAGAGGAACCGCCCGGCAGGGGCCCTGACACCGGGGAGCTGTTTTTT.

This clonotype was seen a few times. The CDR3 nucleotides are TGTGCCAGCAGCTTAATGCAACTGAACACTGAAGCTTTCTTT. This translates into CASSLMQLNTEAFF. The rearrangement joins TRBV11-1 to TRBJ1-1, with unresolved D. V was shortened by 2 bases and J by 0 bases, with 7 bases between the two germline ends. Germline V lookup: CDR1 SGHAT, CDR2 FQDESV (reference sequence). The CDR3 has 14 amino acids.

This clonotype was seen ten or more times. The chain couples TRBV7-9 to TRBJ1-3, with D tentatively TRBD1 (5 bases). Trimming removed 3 bases at V and 2 bases at J, with 14 bases between. Germline V gene data show CDR1 as SEHNR and CDR2 as FQNEAQ (reference sequence). There are 16 residues in the CDR3. CDR3 loop: CASSFFGGGAGNTIYF. CDR3 nucleotide sequence: TGTGCCAGCAGCTTTTTCGGTGGGGGAGCTGGAAACACCATATATTTT.

The V and J genes are TRBV5-1 and TRBJ1-2; D not resolved. Germline V gene data show CDR1 as SGHRS and CDR2 as YFSETQ. V lost 2 bases and J 8 bases, leaving 16 bases between the germline ends. There are 14 residues in the CDR3. Here the CDR3 DNA reads TGCGCCAGCAGCTTACAAGAACCCACGCAGGGCTACACCTTC. It specifies CASSLQEPTQGYTF.

This clonotype was detected a few times. Here the CDR3 reads CASSPFEAVNTEAFF. CDR3 in DNA: TGCGCCAGCAGCCCCTTTGAGGCCGTGAACACTGAAGCTTTCTTT. The chain employs TRBV4-1 and TRBJ1-1; D gene ambiguous. V lost 4 bases and J lost 0, with 12 bases in between. Germline-derived CDR1 and CDR2 are MGHRA and YSYEKL. The CDR3 totals 15 residues.

The J gene is TRBJ2-1, the V gene TRBV7-3; D is possibly TRBD1 (6 bases). Trimming removed 2 bases from V and 4 bases from J, with 18 bases in between. CDR1 and CDR2 (germline): SGHTA, FQGTGA. The length of the CDR3 is 17 residues. CDR3 nucleotide sequence: TGTGCCAGCAGCTTAGGTCCAGGGGAAGTCTTATACAATGAGCAGTTCTTC. This translates into CASSLGPGEVLYNEQFF. The full variable domain, in which reference TRBV7-3 and TRBJ2-1 provide the parts outside the CDR3, is GAGVSQTPSNKVTEKGKYVELRCDPISGHTALYWYRQSLGQGPEFLIYFQGTGAADDSGLPNDRFFAVRPEGSVSTLKIQRTERGDSAVYLCASSLGPGEVLYNEQFFGPGTRLTVL.

This clonotype was found a few times. This sequence joins TRBV12-3 or TRBV12-4 and TRBJ1-5, with a possible D match to TRBD1 (5 bases). Trimming removed 6 bases at V and 3 bases at J, with 12 bases between. This CDR3 is built from 14 residues. As DNA, the CDR3 is TGTGCCAGCAGCAGGGACTCCTCCAATCAGCCCCAGCATTTT. Its protein is CASSRDSSNQPQHF.

The chain links TRBV7-2 to TRBJ2-1; D unresolved. The V gene's germline CDR1 is SGHTA and CDR2 FQGNSA. V was clipped by 3 bases and J by 7 bases, with 16 bases between them. The CDR3 covers 15 residues. This CDR3 is CASSLDPGSPNEQFF. CDR3 coding DNA: TGTGCCAGCAGCTTGGATCCTGGGTCCCCTAATGAGCAGTTCTTC.

CDR3 DNA sequence: TGTGCCAGTAGTACCCTAAGGGATACAGGGAATGAGCAGTTCTTC. This encodes CASSTLRDTGNEQFF. The rearrangement links TRBV19 to TRBJ2-1, with D possibly being TRBD1 (6 bases). Germline values: CDR1 LNHDA, CDR2 SQIVND (reference sequence). This CDR3 is built from 15 residues. With 4 bases removed from V and 7 bases from J, the gap between germline ends came to 17 bases.

This clonotype was found many times. The V call is TRBV7-2, the J call TRBJ2-3, with 7 bases that match TRBD2. V shed 6 bases and J 4 bases; nucleotides not matched to a gene: 10. Germline values: CDR1 SGHTA, CDR2 FQGNSA. This CDR3 has 15 residues. CDR3 protein: CASRRGGSKADTQYF. The DNA for the CDR3 is TGTGCCAGCAGGAGGGGCGGGAGTAAGGCAGATACGCAGTATTTT.

A single count supports this clonotype. At one end the junction does not follow the germline gene, possibly because of a read error. CDR3: CASSPGLGGSTETQYF. In nucleotides, the CDR3 is TGTGCCAGCAGCCCGGGACTAGGGGGGAGCACAGAAACGCAGTATTTT. The genes are TRBV7-8 and TRBJ2-3; 8 nucleotides agree with TRBD2. CDR3 size: 16 residues. Germline CDR1 reads SGHVS; CDR2 reads FQNEAQ.

This clonotype was counted a few times. The chain is built from TRBV19 and TRBJ1-1; 10 bases agree with TRBD1. V shed 4 bases and J 1 base; nucleotides not matched to a gene: 3. The CDR3 runs 15 residues. Germline assignment: CDR1 LNHDA and CDR2 SQIVND (reference sequence). The CDR3 region has the DNA TGTGCCAGTAGTAGGGGACAGGGGCCGAACACTGAAGCTTTCTTT. Amino acids: CASSRGQGPNTEAFF.

There are a few counts of this clonotype. The gene calls are TRBV7-2 and TRBJ1-6, with D tentatively TRBD1 (6 bases). V lost 3 bases to trimming and J lost 7 bases, with 10 bases between them. CDR1 SGHTA and CDR2 FQGNSA come from the germline V gene. This CDR3 has 14 residues. The DNA of the CDR3 is TGTGCCAGCAGCTTTTACAGGGAGAATTCACCCCTCCACTTT. Translated, it gives CASSFYRENSPLHF.

This chain joins TRBV7-9 and TRBJ2-1; no firm D call. Germline-derived CDR1 and CDR2 are SEHNR and FQNEAQ (reference sequence). The CDR3 loop spans 14 amino acids. V gave up 5 bases and J gave up 0 bases, with 8 bases separating them. CDR3 in amino acids: CASSGEVSYNEQFF. CDR3 nucleotides: TGTGCCAGCAGCGGGGAAGTCTCCTACAATGAGCAGTTCTTC.

At least ten counts were recorded for this clonotype. The chain recombines TRBV7-6 with TRBJ1-1, with D possibly matching TRBD1 (5 bases). Germline V gene data show CDR1 as SGHVS and CDR2 as FNYEAQ. The CDR3 length is 15 residues. Trimming took off 5 bases at V and 2 bases at J, with 15 bases between the two ends. This CDR3 is CASSHPRGANTEAFF. CDR3 in DNA: TGTGCCAGCAGCCACCCCCGAGGGGCAAACACTGAAGCTTTCTTT.

V usage is TRBV20-1 and J usage is TRBJ1-6, with TRBD1 as a possible D gene (6 bases). CDR1 and CDR2 from the germline V gene are DFQATT and SNEGSKA (reference sequence). Trimming cost V 1 base and J 10 bases, with 11 bases left between them. This CDR3 is built from 13 residues. CDR3 amino acids: CSARGEDRSPLHF. The CDR3 DNA sequence: TGCAGTGCTAGAGGAGAGGACAGATCACCCCTCCACTTT.

This clonotype was counted a few times. The chain uses TRBV9 and TRBJ1-3; 10 bases agree with TRBD1. CDR3 length: 18 amino acids. Germline V gene lookup returns CDR1 SGDLS and CDR2 YYNGEE. J gave up 5 bases and V 2 bases, and 13 bases lay outside the gene matches. In DNA form, the CDR3 reads TGTGCCAGCAGCGTTCCGAGCTCCGGGACAGGGGAGCGAAACACCATATATTTT. Its protein product is CASSVPSSGTGERNTIYF.

CDR3 in DNA: TGTGCCTGGAGCGAGGGGTATGAGCAGTTCTTC. Protein product: CAWSEGYEQFF. The rearrangement joins TRBV30 to TRBJ2-1, with D perhaps TRBD1 or TRBD2 (5 bases each). From germline, CDR1 is GTSNPN and CDR2 SVGIG (reference sequence). The CDR3 has 11 amino acids. With 3 bases removed from V and 8 bases from J, the gap between germline ends came to 8 bases.

This clonotype was observed a few times. This chain connects TRBV6-2 or TRBV6-3 to TRBJ1-1, with no clear D. This CDR3 region has 15 residues. V was trimmed by 4 bases and J by 1 base, leaving 13 bases between them. Per the germline V gene, CDR1 is MNHEY and CDR2 is SVGEGT. The CDR3 bases are TGTGCCAGCAGTTCAGCCAGAATTGAGAACACTGAAGCTTTCTTT. The encoded protein is CASSSARIENTEAFF.

The chain joins TRBV7-2 to TRBJ1-2; 9 bases are shared with TRBD1. This CDR3 contains 14 residues. Unmatched junction bases numbered 6, after V lost 5 bases and J lost 5 bases. From germline, CDR1 is SGHTA and CDR2 FQGNSA. CDR3 residues: CASSPDRGWYGYTF. The CDR3 bases are TGTGCCAGCAGCCCGGACAGGGGTTGGTATGGCTACACCTTC.

The chain recombines TRBV19 with TRBJ2-5; tentative D call: TRBD1 (5 bases). The V gene's germline CDR1 is LNHDA and CDR2 SQIVND (reference sequence). V dropped 1 base and J dropped 4 bases, with 13 bases sitting between them. CDR3 length: 15 residues. This CDR3 is CASSIVPDSPETQYF. CDR3 bases: TGTGCCAGTAGTATAGTCCCTGACAGTCCAGAGACCCAGTACTTC.

The chain carries TRBV18 and TRBJ1-2; TRBD1 might be the D (5 bases). CDR1 is KGHSH, CDR2 LQKENI, per germline. The CDR3 totals 15 residues. Trimming pared 0 bases from V and 3 bases from J, leaving 11 bases between. The CDR3 here is CASSPPIGEDYGYTF. The CDR3 DNA is TGTGCCAGCTCACCACCAATAGGGGAGGACTATGGCTACACCTTC. Filled out from reference TRBV18 and TRBJ1-2, the complete variable domain reads NAGVMQNPRHLVRRRGQEARLRCSPMKGHSHVYWYRQLPEEGLKFMVYLQKENIIDESGMPKERFSAEFPKEGPSILRIQQVVRGDSAAYFCASSPPIGEDYGYTFGSGTRLTVV.

This clonotype was seen many times. This sequence joins TRBV6-1 and TRBJ2-3; D unresolved. This CDR3 comprises 16 residues. In germline, CDR1 is MNHNS, CDR2 SASEGT. V gave up 7 bases and J gave up 0 bases, with 17 bases separating them. This CDR3 reads CASINRPKTSTDTQYF. CDR3 in DNA: TGTGCCAGCATCAACCGACCGAAGACAAGCACAGATACGCAGTATTTT.

This clonotype was counted between two and nine times. This chain joins TRBV12-5 and TRBJ2-2; 10 bases line up with TRBD1. J was trimmed by 7 bases and V by 4 bases; bases with no gene match: 6. Germline V CDR1 and CDR2: LGHNT, FRNRAP. CDR3 size: 15 residues. The CDR3 reads CASGWLTGGIGELFF. As DNA, the CDR3 is TGTGCTAGTGGTTGGCTGACAGGGGGCATCGGGGAGCTGTTTTTT.

This chain uses TRBV20-1 with TRBJ2-4; possible D gene TRBD1, 6 bases. The CDR3 runs to 14 residues. Trimming removed 1 base from V and 8 bases from J, with 15 bases in between. Per germline, CDR1 DFQATT and CDR2 SNEGSKA (reference sequence). The CDR3 sequence is CSARGGQGLDIQYF. DNA for the CDR3: TGCAGTGCTAGAGGGGGGCAGGGCCTGGACATTCAGTACTTC.

This clonotype was recorded many times. J is TRBJ1-1 and V is TRBV11-3; possible D gene TRBD1, 6 bases. Germline CDR1 SGHNT, CDR2 YENEEA. Trimming stripped 3 bases from V and 3 bases from J, with 14 bases between. This CDR3 spans 15 amino acids. The chain's CDR3 is CASSFRGLGDTEAFF. The CDR3, as DNA: TGTGCCAGCAGCTTCAGGGGCCTCGGGGACACTGAAGCTTTCTTT.

The V gene is TRBV19, the J gene TRBJ2-5, with TRBD2 matching 13 bases. Germline trimming cut 5 bases from V and 4 bases from J; bases unmatched to any gene: 4. Germline lookup yields CDR1 LNHDA and CDR2 SQIVND (reference sequence). The CDR3 is 15 amino acids. The CDR3, as DNA: TGTGCCAGTAGTGGACTAGCGGGAGAACGAGAGACCCAGTACTTC. It codes for CASSGLAGERETQYF. Full variable domain (outside the CDR3, taken from reference TRBV19 and TRBJ2-5): DGGITQSPKYLFRKEGQNVTLSCEQNLNHDAMYWYRQDPGQGLRLIYYSQIVNDFQKGDIAEGYSVSREKKESFPLTVTSAQKNPTAFYLCASSGLAGERETQYFGPGTRLLVL.